This T cell receptor beta chain was documented in a study of T cell responses to AZD1222 COVID-19 vaccine. This clone was seen more than once but under ten times. Measured with immunoSEQ multiplex PCR; TCRdb has only the in-frame clones, and not every one. The data contain tens of thousands of clones, 70% to 90% of them seen just once; the ten biggest clones take up 8% to 13%. The sequencing here drew on peripheral blood, taken 28 days after the second AZD1222 dose. The receptor's source is an adult who received the AZD1222 COVID-19 vaccine.

The CDR3 DNA reads TGTGCCAGCAGTTTATACCGTACAGGGGCGCGTTACTATGGCTACACCTTC. Its translation: CASSLYRTGARYYGYTF. The chain carries TRBV28 and TRBJ1-2; 7 positions match TRBD1. Germline V CDR1 and CDR2: MDHEN, SYDVKM. J was trimmed by 3 bases and V by 1 base; bases with no gene match: 11. The CDR3 totals 17 residues.